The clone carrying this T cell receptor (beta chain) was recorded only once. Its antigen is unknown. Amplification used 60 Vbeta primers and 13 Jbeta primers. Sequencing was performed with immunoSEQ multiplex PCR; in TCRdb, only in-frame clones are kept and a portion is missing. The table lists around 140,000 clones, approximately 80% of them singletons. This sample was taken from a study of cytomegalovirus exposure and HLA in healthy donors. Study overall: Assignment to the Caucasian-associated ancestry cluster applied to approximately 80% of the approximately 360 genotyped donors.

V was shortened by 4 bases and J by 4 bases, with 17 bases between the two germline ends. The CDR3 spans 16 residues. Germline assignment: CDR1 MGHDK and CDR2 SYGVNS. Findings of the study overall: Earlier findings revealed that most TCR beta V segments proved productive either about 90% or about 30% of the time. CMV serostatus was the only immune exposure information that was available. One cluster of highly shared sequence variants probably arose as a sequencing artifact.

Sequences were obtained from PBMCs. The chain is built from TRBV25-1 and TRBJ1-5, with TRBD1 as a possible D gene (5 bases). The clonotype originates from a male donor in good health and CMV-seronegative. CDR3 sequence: CASSGRQGQENQPQHF. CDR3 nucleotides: TGTGCCAGCAGTGGGCGGCAGGGCCAAGAGAATCAGCCCCAGCATTTT. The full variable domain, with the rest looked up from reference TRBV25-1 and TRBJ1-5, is EADIYQTPRYLVIGTGKKITLECSQTMGHDKMYWYQQDPGMELHLIHYSYGVNSTEKGDLSSESTVSRIRTEHFPLTLESARPSHTSQYLCASSGRQGQENQPQHFGDGTRLSIL.